This T cell receptor beta chain was recovered during a study of cytotoxic CD8 clonotypes in ibrutinib-treated CLL. Study details: Timing of response sample collection was a median about twelve months after treatment start, with a range of 6 to 36.

Using immunoSEQ multiplex PCR, the repertoire was profiled, and TCRdb retains in-frame clones only, with some absent. The sample records some 200,000 clones, about two thirds being singletons. Whole-study findings and limits: The study found baseline clonality above age-matched healthy donors, tracking circulating CD8+ T-cell counts. Increased clonality at ibrutinib response gave way to a return toward baseline at progression. Treatment left the uncommon public clonotypes either contracted or stable in frequency.

This clone was recorded a few times. Its target is not known. The clonotype comes from a human donor with chronic lymphocytic leukemia. The material sequenced was PBMCs, taken after 24 months of ibrutinib treatment.

The CDR3 sequence is CASSFSGGSVSYNEQFF. The CDR3 bases are TGTGCCAGCAGCTTTTCAGGGGGGAGTGTCTCCTACAATGAGCAGTTCTTC. The chain links TRBV5-4 to TRBJ2-1; tentative D call: TRBD1 (7 bases). The germline gives CDR1 SGHNT, CDR2 YYREEE (reference sequence). The V end lost 2 bases, the J end lost 0 bases, and 15 bases lay between the germline ends. The CDR3 runs to 17 residues.